The 15 T cell receptor beta chains given below trace back to one sample, sequenced in a study of siplizumab effects on memory and regulatory T cells. Clones were sequenced by immunoSEQ multiplex PCR, and TCRdb holds only the in-frame ones, with some missing. Among around 110,000 clones listed, 94% were seen once. The sample comprised non-Treg CD4+ T cells sorted from blood. These receptors were collected from a human donor in good health.

V usage is TRBV5-1 and J usage is TRBJ2-7; 7 bases fit TRBD2. This CDR3 has 15 residues. V shed 1 base and J 4 bases; nucleotides not matched to a gene: 8. In germline, CDR1 is SGHRS, CDR2 YFSETQ. The CDR3 DNA follows: TGCGCCAGCAGCTTGAGAGGGTCGGGACTATACGAGCAGTACTTC. Translating gives CASSLRGSGLYEQYF. The full variable domain, completed using reference TRBV5-1 and TRBJ2-7, is KAGVTQTPRYLIKTRGQQVTLSCSPISGHRSVSWYQQTPGQGLQFLFEYFSETQRNKGNFPGRFSGRQFSNSRSEMNVSTLELGDSALYLCASSLRGSGLYEQYFGPGTRLTVT.

This chain links TRBV2 with TRBJ2-7; the match to TRBD2 covers 7 bases. The J segment lost 5 bases and the V segment lost 11 bases, leaving 6 bases of the junction unmatched. CDR3 size: 11 residues. The germline gives CDR1 SNHLY, CDR2 FYNNEI. The CDR3 loop is CAGGVVNEQYF. CDR3 nucleotide sequence: TGTGCCGGGGGGGTGGTCAACGAGCAGTACTTC.

This clone was counted once. The V and J genes are TRBV6-5 and TRBJ2-4; 8 nucleotides line up with TRBD2. Germline CDR1 reads MNHEY; CDR2 reads SVGAGI. The V gene end was trimmed by 4 bases and the J gene end by 8 bases; junction bases not matched to a gene: 10. The CDR3 totals 15 residues. The CDR3 nucleotides read TGTGCCAGCAGTTCCCCTGCGGGGGGCCTTGACATTCAGTACTTC. It translates to CASSSPAGGLDIQYF.

The chain uses TRBV5-6 and TRBJ1-2, with 11 bases identical to TRBD1. CDR3 length: 13 amino acids. Germline V gives CDR1 SGHDT, CDR2 YYEEEE. V trimming: 9 bases; J trimming: 5 bases; junction bases outside the gene matches: 6. CDR3 sequence reads: CATRTGGRYGYTF. The CDR3 nucleotides are TGTGCCACCAGGACAGGGGGCAGGTATGGCTACACCTTC.

The chain carries TRBV2 and TRBJ2-6; D gene ambiguous. The CDR3 has 14 residues. The germline CDR1 and CDR2 sequences are SNHLY and FYNNEI. Trimming removed 3 bases from V and 4 bases from J, with 7 bases in between. The CDR3 spells CASSEIGGANVLTF. DNA of the CDR3: TGTGCCAGCAGTGAGATAGGGGGGGCCAACGTCCTGACTTTC.

This clone occurred once. The genes are TRBV2 and TRBJ2-7; unclear D gene. The CDR3 is 11 residues long. Germline V gene sequence: CDR1 SNHLY, CDR2 FYNNEI. The V end lost 5 bases, the J end lost 5 bases, and 7 bases lay between the germline ends. The CDR3 spells CASSRLHEQYF. The CDR3 DNA follows: TGTGCCAGCAGTCGATTACACGAGCAGTACTTC.

The chain uses TRBV6-1 and TRBJ1-2; the D is unclear. The CDR3 runs to 12 residues. Deletions cut 5 bases from V and 1 base from J, with 5 bases between. CDR1 MNHNS and CDR2 SASEGT come from the germline V gene. The CDR3 here is CASSKNNYGYTF. DNA for the CDR3: TGTGCCAGCAGTAAGAATAACTATGGCTACACCTTC.

The chain links TRBV29-1 to TRBJ2-4; either TRBD1 or TRBD2 may fit D (6 bases each). Trimming pared 4 bases from V and 8 bases from J, leaving 15 bases between. Germline CDR1 is SQVTM and CDR2 is ANQGSEA. This CDR3 has 13 amino acids. CDR3 in DNA: TGCAGCGTTGCTGGGGGGCTTTCGGACATTCAGTACTTC. Translating it yields CSVAGGLSDIQYF.

The chain joins TRBV29-1 to TRBJ2-6, with D possibly TRBD2 on 6 matching bases. Trimming shortened V by 5 bases and J by 0 bases, and 8 bases separated the two germline ends. The CDR3 loop spans 14 amino acids. Germline CDR1 and CDR2: SQVTM and ANQGSEA. The CDR3 sequence is CSVLGGSGANVLTF. The CDR3 region has the DNA TGCAGCGTTCTGGGGGGCTCTGGGGCCAACGTCCTGACTTTC. Complete variable domain (other parts from reference TRBV29-1 and TRBJ2-6): SAVISQKPSRDICQRGTSLTIQCQVDSQVTMMFWYRQQPGQSLTLIATANQGSEATYESGFVIDKFPISRPNLTFSTLTVSNMSPEDSSIYLCSVLGGSGANVLTFGAGSRLTVL.

The V gene is TRBV27, the J gene TRBJ2-1; 12 bases match TRBD2. The CDR3 covers 19 residues. The ends lost 3 bases at V and 0 bases at J; junction bases unmatched: 9. The germline V gene encodes CDR1 MNHEY and CDR2 SMNVEV (reference sequence). The CDR3 DNA is TGTGCCAGCAGTTTCCAACTAGCGGGGGGACTATTCTCCTACAATGAGCAGTTCTTC. Its translation: CASSFQLAGGLFSYNEQFF.

V is TRBV5-5 and J is TRBJ1-1, with D uncertain. V was clipped by 0 bases and J by 1 base, with 7 bases between them. CDR1 is SGHKS, CDR2 YYEKEE, per germline (reference sequence). This CDR3 spans 14 amino acids. In DNA, the CDR3 is TGTGCCAGCAGCTTGGACCAGGCGAACACTGAAGCTTTCTTT. This sequence encodes CASSLDQANTEAFF. Together with reference TRBV5-5 and TRBJ1-1, the CDR3 gives the full variable domain: DAGVTQSPTHLIKTRGQQVTLRCSPISGHKSVSWYQQVLGQGPQFIFQYYEKEERGRGNFPDRFSARQFPNYSSELNVNALLLGDSALYLCASSLDQANTEAFFGQGTRLTVV.

V and J are TRBV7-8 and TRBJ1-3; D not certain. Germline CDR1 reads SGHVS; CDR2 reads FQNEAQ. Trimming pared 2 bases from V and 2 bases from J, leaving 7 bases between. The CDR3 is made up of 14 amino acids. DNA of the CDR3: TGTGCCAGCAGCTTACAAGGAACTGGAAACACCATATATTTT. Its protein is CASSLQGTGNTIYF.

This chain connects TRBV5-1 to TRBJ2-5; D ambiguous. With 0 bases removed from V and 5 bases from J, the gap between germline ends came to 8 bases. Germline values: CDR1 SGHRS, CDR2 YFSETQ. This CDR3 comprises 13 residues. In DNA form, the CDR3 reads TGCGCCAGCAGCTTGGAACCCTACGAGACCCAGTACTTC. Encoded protein: CASSLEPYETQYF. Full variable domain (rest looked up from reference TRBV5-1 and TRBJ2-5): KAGVTQTPRYLIKTRGQQVTLSCSPISGHRSVSWYQQTPGQGLQFLFEYFSETQRNKGNFPGRFSGRQFSNSRSEMNVSTLELGDSALYLCASSLEPYETQYFGPGTRLLVL.

This sequence joins TRBV30 and TRBJ1-2; no reliable D call. Deletions cut 2 bases from V and 8 bases from J, with 12 bases between. Per germline, CDR1 GTSNPN and CDR2 SVGIG (reference sequence). This CDR3 is 12 amino acids long. In DNA, the CDR3 is TGTGCCTGGAGTACCACAGTTGGGGGCTACACCTTC. It codes for CAWSTTVGGYTF.

The chain recombines TRBV18 with TRBJ1-2; 8 nucleotides match TRBD1. CDR3 length: 15 amino acids. The ends lost 2 bases at V and 4 bases at J; junction bases unmatched: 6. The germline gives CDR1 KGHSH, CDR2 LQKENI. The CDR3 loop is CASSPSQGASYGYTF. Here the CDR3 DNA reads TGTGCCAGCTCACCAAGCCAGGGGGCGAGCTATGGCTACACCTTC.